This T cell receptor beta chain was recovered during a study of CD8 T cells in Susac syndrome. The multiple sclerosis control group comprised treatment-naive patients with stable or active relapsing-remitting disease. Germline CDR1 and CDR2: KGHDR and SFDVKD. Trimming took off 3 bases at V and 8 bases at J, with 16 bases between the two ends. This CDR3 spans 15 amino acids. The RNA input was roughly 0.45 to 1 ug, and it was reverse transcribed with random hexamers. An immunoSEQ multiplex PCR amplified TCR beta CDR3 over 54 Vbeta and 13 Jbeta. TCRdb used MiXCR to reprocess the immunoSEQ multiplex PCR reads, holding one entry per CDR3 protein. The sample carries more than 150,000 distinct CDR3 sequences, about 94% recorded once.

Input material: CD8+ T cells from PBMCs. This receptor was taken from a human donor with multiple sclerosis. J is TRBJ2-1 and V is TRBV24-1; D is possibly TRBD2 (6 bases). The CDR3 coding sequence is TGTGCCACCAGTGATACTAGCCCAATGTATTATGAGCAGTTCTTC. Encoded protein: CATSDTSPMYYEQFF.